The 10 T cell receptor beta chains below all came from one sample that was sequenced in a study of T cell responses to AZD1222 COVID-19 vaccine (dated by TCRdb to about 2021). What the time point label conveys for this sample: baseline before first vaccination. Library preparation was by the immunoSEQ multiplex PCR assay. Entries here come from immuneACCESS through TCRdb and include only in-frame sequences with V and J called. Some clones fail to appear in such tables; in the studies checked, an unresolved V gene covers under half of the shortfall, and the cause of the remainder is unknown. The sample profile shows about 99,000 clones; about 91% of them were found once. About 17% of the sample is held by the ten biggest clonotypes. Sequenced here: peripheral blood, sampled on day 0 of AZD1222 vaccination. Every receptor here comes from an adult in good health.

This clone showed up just a few times. The chain uses TRBV5-1 and TRBJ2-5, with D perhaps matching TRBD1 (5 bases). The V gene's germline CDR1 is SGHRS and CDR2 YFSETQ. V was pared by 4 bases and J by 1 base, with 11 bases between. The CDR3 runs 14 residues. In DNA form, the CDR3 reads TGCGCCAGCAGCGAGACAGCACCCCAAGAGACCCAGTACTTC. It specifies CASSETAPQETQYF.

The chain has TRBV6-5 and TRBJ2-1; the match to TRBD2 covers 7 bases. The CDR3 is 14 residues long. The germline gives CDR1 MNHEY, CDR2 SVGAGI. V gave up 2 bases and J gave up 3 bases; unmatched junction bases: 1. The CDR3 region is CASSYREVYNEQFF. In nucleotides, the CDR3 is TGTGCCAGCAGTTACCGGGAGGTCTACAATGAGCAGTTCTTC.

CDR3 protein: CASSQDSMFEAFF. CDR3 in DNA: TGCGCCAGCAGCCAAGATTCAATGTTTGAAGCTTTCTTT. The rearrangement joins TRBV4-1 to TRBJ1-1, with D uncertain. Germline lookup yields CDR1 MGHRA and CDR2 YSYEKL. The CDR3 sequence is 13 residues long. V was cut by 0 bases and J by 7 bases, with 9 bases left in between.

The genes are TRBV2 and TRBJ2-2; 7 positions match TRBD1. The V gene end was trimmed by 3 bases and the J gene end by 3 bases; junction bases not matched to a gene: 7. The germline CDR1 and CDR2 sequences are SNHLY and FYNNEI. The CDR3 is 16 residues long. The CDR3 DNA reads as TGTGCCAGCAGTGATCGAGGGACAGTATACACCGGGGAGCTGTTTTTT. As protein: CASSDRGTVYTGELFF.

This sequence joins TRBV12-3 or TRBV12-4 and TRBJ1-1; D not certain. This CDR3 is 13 amino acids long. The germline V and J ends were trimmed by 3 bases and 5 bases, with 10 bases remaining between them. The CDR3 DNA is TGTGCCAGCAGTTTGGGAATAAATACTGAAGCTTTCTTT. Residues: CASSLGINTEAFF.

This clone was seen a single time. The CDR3 loop reads CASSVDYGGQETQYF. CDR3 in DNA: TGTGCCAGCAGCGTAGATTATGGGGGTCAAGAGACCCAGTACTTC. The chain combines TRBV9 with TRBJ2-5; D could derive from TRBD1 or TRBD2 (5 bases each). This CDR3 has 15 residues. In germline, CDR1 is SGDLS, CDR2 YYNGEE. V lost 0 bases, J lost 2 bases, and 11 bases lay in between.

V and J are TRBV11-2 and TRBJ2-7, with D hard to call. Trimming stripped 1 base from V and 3 bases from J, with 13 bases between. This CDR3 contains 15 residues. Germline-derived CDR1 and CDR2 are SGHAT and FQNNGV. This CDR3 reads CASSLATALNYEQYF. CDR3 nucleotide sequence: TGTGCCAGCAGCTTAGCTACAGCCCTTAACTACGAGCAGTACTTC. The whole variable domain, remainder taken from reference TRBV11-2 and TRBJ2-7, is EAGVAQSPRYKIIEKRQSVAFWCNPISGHATLYWYQQILGQGPKLLIQFQNNGVVDDSQLPKDRFSAERLKGVDSTLKIQPAKLEDSAVYLCASSLATALNYEQYFGPGTRLTVT.

The rearrangement links TRBV12-3 or TRBV12-4 to TRBJ1-1; D is uncertain. V was shortened by 1 base and J by 5 bases, with 8 bases between the two germline ends. The length of the CDR3 is 13 residues. The CDR3 region is CASSLEVGTEAFF. CDR3 coding DNA: TGTGCCAGCAGTTTAGAGGTCGGGACTGAAGCTTTCTTT.

This rearrangement joins TRBV5-6 to TRBJ1-1; maybe TRBD1 (6 bases). CDR1 is SGHDT, CDR2 YYEEEE, per germline. This CDR3 is 13 amino acids long. The V gene lost 0 bases and the J gene lost 7 bases, with 10 bases spanning the gap. The DNA of the CDR3 is TGTGCCAGCAGCTTGGGGGACAAGGGTGAAGCTTTCTTT. Protein sequence: CASSLGDKGEAFF.

This clone is medium-sized. V and J are TRBV7-8 and TRBJ2-5, with D maybe TRBD1 (5 bases). V lost 11 bases and J 2 bases, leaving 12 bases between the germline ends. This CDR3 has 12 residues. Germline lookup yields CDR1 SGHVS and CDR2 FQNEAQ. DNA of the CDR3: TGTGCCGGGGCCGGGCCTCAAGAGACCCAGTACTTC. Translated: CAGAGPQETQYF.